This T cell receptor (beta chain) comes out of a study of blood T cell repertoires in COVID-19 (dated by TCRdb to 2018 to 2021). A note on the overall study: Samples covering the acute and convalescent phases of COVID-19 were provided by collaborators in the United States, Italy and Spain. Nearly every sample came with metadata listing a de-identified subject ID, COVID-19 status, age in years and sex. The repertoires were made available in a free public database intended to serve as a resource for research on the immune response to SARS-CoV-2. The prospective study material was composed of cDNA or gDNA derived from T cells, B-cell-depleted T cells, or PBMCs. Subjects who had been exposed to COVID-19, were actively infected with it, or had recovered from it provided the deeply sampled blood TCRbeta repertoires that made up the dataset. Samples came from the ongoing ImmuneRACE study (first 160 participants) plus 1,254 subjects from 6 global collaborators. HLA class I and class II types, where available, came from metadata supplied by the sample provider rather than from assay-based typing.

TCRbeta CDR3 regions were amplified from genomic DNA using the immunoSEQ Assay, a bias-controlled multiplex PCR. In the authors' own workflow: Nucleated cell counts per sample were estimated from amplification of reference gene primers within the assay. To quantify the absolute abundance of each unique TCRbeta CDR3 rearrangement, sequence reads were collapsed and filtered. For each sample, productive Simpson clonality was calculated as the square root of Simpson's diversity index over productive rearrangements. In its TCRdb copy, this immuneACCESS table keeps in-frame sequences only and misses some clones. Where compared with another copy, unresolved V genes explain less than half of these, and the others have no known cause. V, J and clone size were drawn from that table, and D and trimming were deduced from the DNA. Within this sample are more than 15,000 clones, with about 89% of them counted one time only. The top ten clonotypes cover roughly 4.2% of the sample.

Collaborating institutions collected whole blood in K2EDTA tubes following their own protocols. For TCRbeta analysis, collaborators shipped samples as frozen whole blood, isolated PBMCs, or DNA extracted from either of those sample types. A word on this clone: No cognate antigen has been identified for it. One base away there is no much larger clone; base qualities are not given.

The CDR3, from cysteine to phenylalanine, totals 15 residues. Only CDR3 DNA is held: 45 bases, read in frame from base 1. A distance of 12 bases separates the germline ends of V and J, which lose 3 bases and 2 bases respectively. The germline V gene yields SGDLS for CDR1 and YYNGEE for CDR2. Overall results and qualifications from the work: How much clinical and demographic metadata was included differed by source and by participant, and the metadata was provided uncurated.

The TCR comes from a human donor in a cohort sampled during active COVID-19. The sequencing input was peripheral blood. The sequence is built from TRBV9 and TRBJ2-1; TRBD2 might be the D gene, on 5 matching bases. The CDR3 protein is CASSAAGETYNEQFF. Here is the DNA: TGTGCCAGCAGCGCCGCCGGGGAGACCTACAATGAGCAGTTCTTC.